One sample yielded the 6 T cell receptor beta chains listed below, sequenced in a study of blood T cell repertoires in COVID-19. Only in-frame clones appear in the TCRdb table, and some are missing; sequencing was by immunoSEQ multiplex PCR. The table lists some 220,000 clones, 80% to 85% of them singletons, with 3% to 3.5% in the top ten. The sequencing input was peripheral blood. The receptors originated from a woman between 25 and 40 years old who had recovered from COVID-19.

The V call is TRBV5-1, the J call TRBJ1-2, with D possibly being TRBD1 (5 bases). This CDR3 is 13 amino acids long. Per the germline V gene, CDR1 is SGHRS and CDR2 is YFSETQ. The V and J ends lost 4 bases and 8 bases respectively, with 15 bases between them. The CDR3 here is CASSPPGVRGYTF. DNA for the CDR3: TGCGCCAGCAGCCCCCCGGGGGTGCGGGGCTACACCTTC.

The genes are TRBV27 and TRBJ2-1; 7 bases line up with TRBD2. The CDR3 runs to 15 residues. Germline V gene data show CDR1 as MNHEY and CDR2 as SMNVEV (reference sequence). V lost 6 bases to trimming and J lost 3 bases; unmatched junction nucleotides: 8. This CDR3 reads CASSLEPGGYNEQFF. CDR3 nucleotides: TGTGCCAGCAGCCTTGAGCCGGGAGGCTACAATGAGCAGTTCTTC.

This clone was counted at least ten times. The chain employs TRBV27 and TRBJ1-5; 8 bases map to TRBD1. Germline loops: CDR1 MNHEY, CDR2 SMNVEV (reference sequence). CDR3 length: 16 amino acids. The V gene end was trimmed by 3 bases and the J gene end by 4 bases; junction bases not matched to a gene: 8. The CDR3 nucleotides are TGTGCCAGCAGTTTTTCTACAGGGGGAGCGAATCAGCCCCAGCATTTT. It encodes CASSFSTGGANQPQHF.

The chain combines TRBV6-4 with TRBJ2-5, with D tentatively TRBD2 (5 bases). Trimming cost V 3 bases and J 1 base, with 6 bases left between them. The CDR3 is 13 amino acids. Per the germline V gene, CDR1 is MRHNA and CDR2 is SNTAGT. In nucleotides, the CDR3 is TGTGCCAGCAGTGAGAGGGCCCAAGAGACCCAGTACTTC. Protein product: CASSERAQETQYF.

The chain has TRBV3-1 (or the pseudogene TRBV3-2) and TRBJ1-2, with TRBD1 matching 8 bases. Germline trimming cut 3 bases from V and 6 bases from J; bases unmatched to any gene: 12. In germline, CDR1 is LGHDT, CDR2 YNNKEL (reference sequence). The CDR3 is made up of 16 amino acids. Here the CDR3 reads CASSQGAAGGANGYTF. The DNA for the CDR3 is TGTGCCAGCAGCCAGGGTGCGGCAGGGGGCGCGAATGGCTACACCTTC.

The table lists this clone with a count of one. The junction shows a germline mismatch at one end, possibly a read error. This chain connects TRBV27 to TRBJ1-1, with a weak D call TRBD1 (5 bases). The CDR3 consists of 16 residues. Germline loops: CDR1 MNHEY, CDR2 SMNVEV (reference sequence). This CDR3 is CASNLSPPQGYTEAFF. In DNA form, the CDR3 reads TGTGCCAGCAATTTATCACCCCCCCAGGGATACACTGAAGCTTTCTTT.